Each of the 8 T cell receptor beta chains below was sequenced from the same sample in a study of shared T cell receptors in the human thymus. The data were produced by immunoSEQ multiplex PCR, yet TCRdb's version contains in-frame clones alone and is incomplete. Here the sample spans 72,000 or so clones, 90% to 95% being singletons. Sequenced material: thymocytes. The source is a human donor.

V and J are TRBV10-3 and TRBJ2-2; D possibly corresponds to TRBD1 (6 bases). Trimming removed 0 bases from V and 6 bases from J, with 8 bases in between. This CDR3 comprises 14 residues. Germline V gene sequence: CDR1 ENHRY, CDR2 SYGVKD. The CDR3 coding sequence is TGTGCCATCAGTGAGTCTACAGGGCCCGGGGAGCTGTTTTTT. Its translation is CAISESTGPGELFF.

This chain connects TRBV29-1 to TRBJ2-5; TRBD2 aligns across 10 bases. Germline CDR1 is SQVTM and CDR2 is ANQGSEA. The CDR3 runs to 13 residues. With 7 bases clipped from V and 5 bases from J, the junction kept 7 bases outside the gene matches. CDR3: CSALLAGKETQYF. DNA of the CDR3: TGCAGCGCACTACTAGCGGGGAAGGAGACCCAGTACTTC.

The gene calls are TRBV27 and TRBJ2-1, with D perhaps TRBD1 (6 bases). CDR1 and CDR2 (germline): MNHEY, SMNVEV (reference sequence). The CDR3 has 15 residues. V lost 4 bases to trimming and J lost 5 bases, with 15 bases between them. The CDR3 DNA reads TGTGCCAGCAGTTGTAGACAGGAGAACAACAATGAGCAGTTCTTC. The encoded protein is CASSCRQENNNEQFF.

J is TRBJ2-7 and V is TRBV27; 8 nucleotides line up with TRBD1. The V gene end was trimmed by 5 bases and the J gene end by 2 bases; junction bases not matched to a gene: 8. CDR1 is MNHEY and CDR2 is SMNVEV in the germline V gene (reference sequence). This CDR3 has 15 amino acids. The DNA for the CDR3 is TGTGCCAGCAGTCCGCAGACAGGGGTAACCTACGAGCAGTACTTC. Amino acids: CASSPQTGVTYEQYF.

J is TRBJ1-1 and V is TRBV5-6; no definite D call. Trimming stripped 0 bases from V and 1 base from J, with 4 bases between. From germline, CDR1 is SGHDT and CDR2 YYEEEE. This CDR3 is built from 13 residues. The CDR3 protein is CASSLVTNTEAFF. CDR3 nucleotide sequence: TGTGCCAGCAGCTTGGTGACGAACACTGAAGCTTTCTTT. The full variable domain, in which reference TRBV5-6 and TRBJ1-1 provide the parts outside the CDR3, is DAGVTQSPTHLIKTRGQQVTLRCSPKSGHDTVSWYQQALGQGPQFIFQYYEEEERQRGNFPDRFSGHQFPNYSSELNVNALLLGDSALYLCASSLVTNTEAFFGQGTRLTVV.

There are a few counts of this clone. The gene calls are TRBV10-1 and TRBJ1-6; tentatively, D is TRBD1 (5 bases). Trimming stripped 11 bases from V and 10 bases from J, with 21 bases between. The CDR3 is made up of 14 amino acids. The germline V gene has CDR1 WNHNN and CDR2 SYGVQD (reference sequence). In DNA form, the CDR3 reads TGCGCCGGTCCTCCGGGCAGGGATTACTCACCCCTCCACTTT. This translates into CAGPPGRDYSPLHF.

J is TRBJ1-4 and V is TRBV13; unclear D gene. The CDR3 runs to 15 residues. The V end was cut by 4 bases, the J end by 0 bases, with 9 bases between. Looked up from germline, CDR1 is PRHDT and CDR2 is FYEKMQ (reference sequence). For the CDR3, the DNA is TGTGCCAGCAGCTCCCGCCAGGCAACTAATGAAAAACTGTTTTTT. Amino acid sequence: CASSSRQATNEKLFF.

The CDR3 bases are TGTGCCAGCAAAACAGGGAGGGGTGGCTACACCTTC. It translates to CASKTGRGGYTF. This chain joins TRBV6-1 and TRBJ1-2, with D perhaps matching TRBD1 (6 bases). Germline V gives CDR1 MNHNS, CDR2 SASEGT. Between the trimmed V and J ends, which lost 7 bases and 7 bases, there was a span of 13 bases. The length of the CDR3 is 12 residues.